Below, 7 T cell receptor beta chains from the same sample are listed, as sequenced in a study of T cell responses to AZD1222 COVID-19 vaccine. Using immunoSEQ multiplex PCR, the repertoire was profiled, and TCRdb retains in-frame clones only, with some absent. Seen here are 85,000 or so clones, 86% observed once, and the top ten hold around 5.9%. This specimen consisted of peripheral blood, obtained 28 days after the second AZD1222 dose. The receptors stem from an adult who received the AZD1222 COVID-19 vaccine.

The chain combines TRBV27 with TRBJ1-6; D is ambiguous. This CDR3 has 13 amino acids. V was trimmed by 7 bases and J by 3 bases, leaving 7 bases between them. Germline CDR1 reads MNHEY; CDR2 reads SMNVEV (reference sequence). The CDR3 nucleotides are TGTGCCAGCACTAGAATCTATAATTCACCCCTCCACTTT. Translated, it gives CASTRIYNSPLHF.

This clone was found once. The genes are TRBV5-6 and TRBJ2-2, with no clear D. Trimming took off 7 bases at V and 6 bases at J, with 22 bases between the two ends. CDR1 SGHDT and CDR2 YYEEEE come from the germline V gene. The CDR3 length is 16 residues. The CDR3 region has the DNA TGTGCCAGCCGATCTGGGTACGGCGGCCAGCCCGGGGAGCTGTTTTTT. This encodes CASRSGYGGQPGELFF.

Only a few counts were recorded for this clone. The chain combines TRBV6-1 with TRBJ1-6; unclear D gene. Germline V gene sequence: CDR1 MNHNS, CDR2 SASEGT. CDR3 length equals 18 residues. V lost 2 bases, J lost 1 base, and 15 bases lay in between. The CDR3 sequence is CASSEYPDGSSYNSPLHF. In DNA form, the CDR3 reads TGTGCCAGCAGTGAATACCCCGATGGGAGTTCCTATAATTCACCCCTCCACTTT.

The rearrangement links TRBV3-1 (or the pseudogene TRBV3-2) to TRBJ2-2; D might be TRBD1 or TRBD2, each matching 6 bases. This CDR3 is built from 18 residues. CDR1 and CDR2 (germline): LGHDT, YNNKEL (reference sequence). The germline V and J ends were trimmed by 4 bases and 2 bases, with 20 bases remaining between them. This CDR3 is CASSPIGGGQTNTGELFF. CDR3 nucleotides: TGTGCCAGCAGCCCGATCGGAGGGGGGCAAACAAACACCGGGGAGCTGTTTTTT.

The chain links TRBV6-2 or TRBV6-3 to TRBJ2-1; D remains ambiguous. This CDR3 is built from 13 residues. The V end lost 2 bases, the J end lost 10 bases, and 12 bases lay between the germline ends. Germline CDR1 and CDR2: MNHEY and SVGEGT. The CDR3 nucleotides are TGTGCCAGCAGTTACCCCTCGAAGGGAGAGCAGTTCTTC. Translated: CASSYPSKGEQFF.

The chain employs TRBV11-3 and TRBJ2-2, with 7 bases lining up with TRBD2. V shed 2 bases and J 7 bases; nucleotides not matched to a gene: 16. Germline assignment: CDR1 SGHNT and CDR2 YENEEA. This CDR3 region has 18 residues. The DNA of the CDR3 is TGTGCCAGCAGCTTAAGTCAAGCGGGATCGATGGCGTACGGGGAGCTGTTTTTT. It translates to CASSLSQAGSMAYGELFF. Drawing the rest from reference TRBV11-3 and TRBJ2-2, the complete variable domain is EAGVVQSPRYKIIEKKQPVAFWCNPISGHNTLYWYLQNLGQGPELLIRYENEEAVDDSQLPKDRFSAERLKGVDSTLKIQPAELGDSAVYLCASSLSQAGSMAYGELFFGEGSRLTVL.

The CDR3 coding sequence is TGTGCCAGCAGCTTAAATACGGGCGGTATGACCCAGTACTTC. This codes for CASSLNTGGMTQYF. This chain joins TRBV7-2 and TRBJ2-5; D gene uncertain. This CDR3 has 14 residues. V shed 2 bases and J shed 7 bases, with 14 bases lying between them. Germline V lookup: CDR1 SGHTA, CDR2 FQGNSA.